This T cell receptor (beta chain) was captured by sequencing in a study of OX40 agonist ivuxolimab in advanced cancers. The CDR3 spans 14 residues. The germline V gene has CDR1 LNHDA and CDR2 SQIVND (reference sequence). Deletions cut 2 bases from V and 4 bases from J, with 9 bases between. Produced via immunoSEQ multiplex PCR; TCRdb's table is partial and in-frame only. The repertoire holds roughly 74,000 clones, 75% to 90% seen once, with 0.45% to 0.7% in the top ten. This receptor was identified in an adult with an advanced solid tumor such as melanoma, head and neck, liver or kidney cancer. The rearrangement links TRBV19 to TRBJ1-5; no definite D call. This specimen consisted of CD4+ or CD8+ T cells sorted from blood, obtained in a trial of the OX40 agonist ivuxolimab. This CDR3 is CASSIHKGNQPQHF. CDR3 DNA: TGTGCCAGTAGTATACATAAAGGGAATCAGCCCCAGCATTTT.